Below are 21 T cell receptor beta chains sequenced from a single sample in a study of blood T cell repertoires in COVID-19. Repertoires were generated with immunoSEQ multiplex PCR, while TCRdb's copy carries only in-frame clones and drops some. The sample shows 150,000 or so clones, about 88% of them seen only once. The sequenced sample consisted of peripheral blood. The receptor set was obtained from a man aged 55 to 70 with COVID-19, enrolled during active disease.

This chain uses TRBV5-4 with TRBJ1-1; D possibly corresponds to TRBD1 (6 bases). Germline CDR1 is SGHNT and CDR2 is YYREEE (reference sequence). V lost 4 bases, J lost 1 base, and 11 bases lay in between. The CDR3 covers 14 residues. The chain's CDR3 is CASSEQGPNTEAFF. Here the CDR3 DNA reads TGTGCCAGCAGCGAACAGGGACCGAACACTGAAGCTTTCTTT.

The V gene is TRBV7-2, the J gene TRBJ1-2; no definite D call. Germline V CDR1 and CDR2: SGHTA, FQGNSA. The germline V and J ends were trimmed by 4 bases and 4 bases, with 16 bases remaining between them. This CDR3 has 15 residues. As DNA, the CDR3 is TGTGCCAGCAGCTACGTCGGTGCATCCGGCTATGGCTACACCTTC. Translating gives CASSYVGASGYGYTF.

CDR3 protein: CASSLGGDSKNIQYF. The CDR3 DNA follows: TGTGCCAGCAGCTTGGGGGGGGACAGCAAAAACATTCAGTACTTC. V gene TRBV5-4 combines with J gene TRBJ2-4; weak D call: TRBD1 (7 bases). The germline gives CDR1 SGHNT, CDR2 YYREEE (reference sequence). This CDR3 contains 15 residues. V was clipped by 0 bases and J by 3 bases, with 10 bases between them.

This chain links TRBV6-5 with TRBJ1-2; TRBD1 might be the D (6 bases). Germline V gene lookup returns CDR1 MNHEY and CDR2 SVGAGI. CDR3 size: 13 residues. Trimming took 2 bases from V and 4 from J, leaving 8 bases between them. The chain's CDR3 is CASSYGGLYGYTF. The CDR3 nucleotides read TGTGCCAGCAGTTACGGGGGCCTCTATGGCTACACCTTC.

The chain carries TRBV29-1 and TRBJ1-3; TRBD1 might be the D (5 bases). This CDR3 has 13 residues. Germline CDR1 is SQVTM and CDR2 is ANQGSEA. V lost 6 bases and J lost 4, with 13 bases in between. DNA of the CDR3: TGCAGCGTCCAACCTTCAGGGGGAAACACCATATATTTT. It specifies CSVQPSGGNTIYF.

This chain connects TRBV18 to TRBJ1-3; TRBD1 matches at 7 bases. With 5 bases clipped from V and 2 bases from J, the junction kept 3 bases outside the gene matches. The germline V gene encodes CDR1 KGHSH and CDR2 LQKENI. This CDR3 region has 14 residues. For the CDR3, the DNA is TGTGCCAGCTCAAGGCAGGGGGCTGGAAACACCATATATTTT. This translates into CASSRQGAGNTIYF.

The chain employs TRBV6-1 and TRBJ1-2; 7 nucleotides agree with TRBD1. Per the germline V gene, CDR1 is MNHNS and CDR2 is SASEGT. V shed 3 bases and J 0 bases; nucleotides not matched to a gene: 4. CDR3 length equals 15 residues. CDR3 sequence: CASSDLTGPNYGYTF. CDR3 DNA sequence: TGTGCCAGCAGTGATCTGACAGGGCCTAACTATGGCTACACCTTC.

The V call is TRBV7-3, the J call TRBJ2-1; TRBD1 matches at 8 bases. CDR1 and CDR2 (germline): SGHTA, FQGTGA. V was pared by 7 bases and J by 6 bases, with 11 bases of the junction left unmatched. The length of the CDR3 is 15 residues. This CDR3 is CASTQGAGGLNEQFF. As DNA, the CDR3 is TGTGCCAGCACCCAAGGGGCAGGGGGCCTCAATGAGCAGTTCTTC.

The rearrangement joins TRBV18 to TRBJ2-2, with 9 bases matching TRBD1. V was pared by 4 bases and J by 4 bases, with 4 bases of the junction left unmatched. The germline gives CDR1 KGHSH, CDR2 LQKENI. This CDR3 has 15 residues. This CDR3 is CASSQGQGTTGELFF. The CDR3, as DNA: TGTGCCAGCTCACAAGGACAGGGGACCACCGGGGAGCTGTTTTTT.

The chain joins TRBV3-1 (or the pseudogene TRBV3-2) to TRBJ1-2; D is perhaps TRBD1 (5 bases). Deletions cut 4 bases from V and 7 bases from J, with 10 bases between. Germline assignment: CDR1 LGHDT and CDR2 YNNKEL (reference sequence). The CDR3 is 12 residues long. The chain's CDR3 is CASSRRDRGYTF. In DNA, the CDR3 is TGTGCCAGCAGCCGGAGGGACCGTGGCTACACCTTC.

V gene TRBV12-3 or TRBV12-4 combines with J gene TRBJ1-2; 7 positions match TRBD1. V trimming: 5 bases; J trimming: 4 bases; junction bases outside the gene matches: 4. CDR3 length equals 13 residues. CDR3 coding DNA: TGTGCCAGCAGTACCGGGACAGCCTATGGCTACACCTTC. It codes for CASSTGTAYGYTF.

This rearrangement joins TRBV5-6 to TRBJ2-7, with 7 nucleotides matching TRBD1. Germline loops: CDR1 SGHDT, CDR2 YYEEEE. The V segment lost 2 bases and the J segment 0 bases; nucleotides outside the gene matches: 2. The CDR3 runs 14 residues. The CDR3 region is CASSFGTVSYEQYF. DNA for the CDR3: TGTGCCAGCAGCTTTGGGACAGTCTCCTACGAGCAGTACTTC.

The CDR3 coding sequence is TGTGCCAGCAGCTTGGTCAAACTAGCGGGAGTTTTGGAGACCCAGTACTTC. Its protein is CASSLVKLAGVLETQYF. The chain employs TRBV5-4 and TRBJ2-5, with TRBD2 identical over 11 bases. This CDR3 contains 17 residues. V was clipped by 0 bases and J by 5 bases; unmatched bases: 9. Germline V gene sequence: CDR1 SGHNT, CDR2 YYREEE (reference sequence). Supplemented by reference TRBV5-4 and TRBJ2-5, the full variable domain reads ETGVTQSPTHLIKTRGQQVTLRCSSQSGHNTVSWYQQALGQGPQFIFQYYREEENGRGNFPPRFSGLQFPNYSSELNVNALELDDSALYLCASSLVKLAGVLETQYFGPGTRLLVL.

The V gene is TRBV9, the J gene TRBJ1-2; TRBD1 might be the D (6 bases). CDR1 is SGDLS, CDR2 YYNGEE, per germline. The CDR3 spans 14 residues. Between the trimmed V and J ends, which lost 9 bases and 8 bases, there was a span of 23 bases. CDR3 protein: CATGDGYPTEGYTF. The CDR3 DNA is TGTGCCACAGGGGACGGCTATCCAACGGAGGGCTACACCTTC.

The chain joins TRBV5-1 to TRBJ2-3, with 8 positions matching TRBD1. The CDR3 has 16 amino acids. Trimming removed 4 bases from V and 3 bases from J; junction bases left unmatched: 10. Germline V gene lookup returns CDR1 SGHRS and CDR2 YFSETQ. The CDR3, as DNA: TGCGCCAGCAGCAGAACAACCGGGACAGGTACAGATACGCAGTATTTT. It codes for CASSRTTGTGTDTQYF.

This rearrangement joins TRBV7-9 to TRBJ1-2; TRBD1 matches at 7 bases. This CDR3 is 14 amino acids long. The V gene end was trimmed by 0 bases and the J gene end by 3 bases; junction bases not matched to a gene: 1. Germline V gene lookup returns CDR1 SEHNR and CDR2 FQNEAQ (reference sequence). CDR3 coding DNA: TGTGCCAGCAGCTTAGCAGGACAGGACTATGGCTACACCTTC. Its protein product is CASSLAGQDYGYTF.

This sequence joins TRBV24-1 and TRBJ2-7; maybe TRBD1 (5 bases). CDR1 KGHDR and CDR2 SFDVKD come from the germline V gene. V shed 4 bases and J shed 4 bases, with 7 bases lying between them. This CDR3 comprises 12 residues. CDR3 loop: CATSEGVYEQYF. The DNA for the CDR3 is TGTGCCACCAGTGAAGGGGTTTACGAGCAGTACTTC.

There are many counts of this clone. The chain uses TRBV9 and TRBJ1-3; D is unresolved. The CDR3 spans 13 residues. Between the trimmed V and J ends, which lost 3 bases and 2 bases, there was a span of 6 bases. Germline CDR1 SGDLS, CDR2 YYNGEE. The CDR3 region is CASSDSPGNTIYF. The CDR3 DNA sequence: TGTGCCAGCAGCGACAGCCCTGGAAACACCATATATTTT.

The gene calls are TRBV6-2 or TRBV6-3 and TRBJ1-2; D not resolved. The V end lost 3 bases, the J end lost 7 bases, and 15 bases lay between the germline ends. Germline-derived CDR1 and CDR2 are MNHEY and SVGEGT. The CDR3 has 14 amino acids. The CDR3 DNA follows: TGTGCCAGCAGTTATAACGTGCTCCCGGGTGGCTACACCTTC. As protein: CASSYNVLPGGYTF.

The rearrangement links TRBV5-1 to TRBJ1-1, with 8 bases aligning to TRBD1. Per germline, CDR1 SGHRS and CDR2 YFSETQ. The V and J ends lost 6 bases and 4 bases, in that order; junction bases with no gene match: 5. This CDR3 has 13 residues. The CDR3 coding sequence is TGCGCCAGCACCCAGGACAGGGCCACTGAAGCTTTCTTT. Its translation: CASTQDRATEAFF.

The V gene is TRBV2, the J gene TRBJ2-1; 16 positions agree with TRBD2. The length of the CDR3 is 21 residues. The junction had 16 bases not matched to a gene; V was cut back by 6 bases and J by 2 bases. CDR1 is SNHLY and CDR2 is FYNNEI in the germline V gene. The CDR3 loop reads CASRLKPPGLAGGHAYNEQFF. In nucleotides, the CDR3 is TGTGCCAGCAGACTTAAACCCCCGGGACTAGCGGGAGGGCACGCCTACAATGAGCAGTTCTTC.